This T cell receptor beta chain was identified during a study of blood T cell repertoires in COVID-19. In the study overall: T cells, B-cell-depleted T cells, or PBMCs supplied cDNA or gDNA.

TCRdb's table, derived via immunoSEQ multiplex PCR, lists solely in-frame clones and lacks some. The sample shows around 53,000 clones, approximately 91% of them seen only once. A single count supports this clone. Germline V lookup: CDR1 LNHDA, CDR2 SQIVND (reference sequence). Trimming cost V 5 bases and J 0 bases, with 14 bases left between them. This CDR3 contains 15 residues. This receptor was obtained from a human donor in a cohort sampled during active COVID-19. The rearrangement joins TRBV19 to TRBJ2-7; weak D call: TRBD1 (5 bases). The specimen sequenced was peripheral blood. CDR3 in DNA: TGTGCCAGTAGTTTCGGACAATTTAGCTCCTACGAGCAGTACTTC. It specifies CASSFGQFSSYEQYF.